This TCR beta chain was obtained from a study of cytotoxic CD8 clonotypes in ibrutinib-treated CLL. Depth targeted 1 in 200,000 to 1 in 1 million T cells, averaging about 9.2x coverage per clonotype. Using immunoSEQ multiplex PCR, the repertoire was profiled, and TCRdb retains in-frame clones only, with some absent. This sample has about 68,000 clones, with 90% found just once. This clone turned up a few times. Its antigen remains unidentified. General study points: Collection times varied between progressing and sustained-remission patients. Public clonotypes were seen rarely and were contracted or stable on treatment. Higher clonality was seen at ibrutinib response and a return toward baseline at progression.

The sequenced sample was PBMCs, obtained after 12 months of ibrutinib treatment. The TCR comes from a human donor with chronic lymphocytic leukemia.

The CDR3 sequence is CASSLRELTGELFF. The DNA for the CDR3 is TGTGCCAGCAGTTTGCGGGAGTTAACCGGGGAGCTGTTTTTT. V is TRBV6-5 and J is TRBJ2-2; 7 bases match TRBD2. V lost 4 bases, J lost 5 bases, and 4 bases stayed unmatched. This CDR3 comprises 14 residues. The germline V gene has CDR1 MNHEY and CDR2 SVGAGI.